This TCR beta chain was obtained from a study of blood T cell repertoires in COVID-19. Study background: T cells, B-cell-depleted T cells, or PBMCs provided the cDNA or gDNA that served as material.

Under the authors' procedure: Reference gene primer amplification gave estimated nucleated cell counts. This table comes from immunoSEQ multiplex PCR, and its TCRdb copy is limited to in-frame clones, with some not included. The DNA was the basis for D and trimming; V, J and clone size are from that table. This repertoire shows some 150,000 clones, roughly four fifths found once; its top ten account for 7% to 10%. Germline V gene sequence: CDR1 SGHKS, CDR2 YYEKEE (reference sequence). V lost 1 base, J lost 3 bases, and 4 bases stayed unmatched. CDR3 length: 16 residues. The sequenced sample consisted of peripheral blood. This clonotype originated in a human donor with acute or convalescent COVID-19. The donor label of this sample is uncertain. The chain carries TRBV5-5 and TRBJ1-3; TRBD1 aligns across 10 bases. The DNA of the CDR3 is TGTGCCAGCAGCTTGTTGGGACAGGGGAATGGAAACACCATATATTTT. Amino acid sequence: CASSLLGQGNGNTIYF. The full variable domain, rest sourced from reference TRBV5-5 and TRBJ1-3, is DAGVTQSPTHLIKTRGQQVTLRCSPISGHKSVSWYQQVLGQGPQFIFQYYEKEERGRGNFPDRFSARQFPNYSSELNVNALLLGDSALYLCASSLLGQGNGNTIYFGEGSWLTVV.